This TCR beta chain was identified during a study of cytomegalovirus exposure and HLA in healthy donors. Study-wide points: Trimming of TCR beta V- and J-genes showed a link, identified in a later analysis, to a missense DCLRE1C variant. What was likely a sequencing artifact was a cluster of highly shared sequence variants. Researchers reported that a few CMV-associated chains were confirmed in vitro as CMV antigen-specific.

In the PCR, 60 Vbeta and 13 Jbeta primers were used. TCRdb's copy holds only in-frame clones and misses some; the assay was immunoSEQ multiplex PCR. The sample holds more than 95,000 clones, 60% to 80% seen once. Concerning this clone itself: Its antigen is unidentified.

The CDR3 has 15 residues. V was pared by 1 base and J by 5 bases, with 14 bases between. The germline gives CDR1 SEHNR, CDR2 FQNEAQ (reference sequence). The sequencing sample was made of PBMCs. V usage is TRBV7-9 and J usage is TRBJ1-1, with D tentatively TRBD1 (6 bases). The receptor was isolated from a man aged 50-59 years in good health and CMV-seropositive. The CDR3 loop reads CASSLVQGLVTEAFF. CDR3 bases: TGTGCCAGCAGCTTAGTTCAGGGGTTGGTTACTGAAGCTTTCTTT.